Listed below are T cell receptor beta chains from one sample, sequenced in a study of CD8+ T cells in alopecia areata. Assay used: immunoSEQ multiplex PCR; TCRdb lists only in-frame clones, some missing. The sample contains roughly 210,000 clones, around 43% of which appear only once. Sequenced material: CD4+ T cells sorted from blood, taken around week 37, from a patient treated with tofacitinib. Receptor source: a human donor with alopecia areata. The CDR3 runs from the conserved cysteine through the conserved F or W.

v_call	j_call	cdr3_aa
TRBV19	TRBJ2-3	CASSIEGASTDTQYF
TRBV20-1	TRBJ2-1	CSASREIQFF
TRBV11-2	TRBJ2-1	CASSDWSLAVYNEQFF
TRBV29-1	TRBJ2-7	CSVGRTEYEQYF
TRBV5-1	TRBJ2-5	CASSRDSKETQYF
TRBV11-2	TRBJ2-5	CASSLGSGRETQYF
TRBV14	TRBJ1-2	CASSQEPDRGNGYTF
TRBV5-1	TRBJ1-3	CASSSGSGNTIYF
TRBV7-9	TRBJ2-3	CASEGKTDTQYF
TRBV7-3	TRBJ2-3	CASSPGQGHTQYF
TRBV30	TRBJ2-3	CAWSSRHPQADTQYF
TRBV5-4	TRBJ2-3	CASSFQGIPDTQYF
TRBV15	TRBJ1-4	CATSREEKLFF
TRBV11-3	TRBJ2-3	CASSFSGNTDTQYF
TRBV29-1	TRBJ1-2	CSVEENRPYYGYTF
TRBV19	TRBJ1-5	CASSDGAGGRQPQHF
TRBV7-9	TRBJ2-5	CASSLLANQETQYF
TRBV25-1	TRBJ2-2	CASSEFPDASYTGELFF
TRBV29-1	TRBJ2-1	CSAEKTGGSEQFF
TRBV28	TRBJ1-4	CASSRPGQRGEKLFF
TRBV18	TRBJ2-6	CASSPRDVGANVLTF
TRBV9	TRBJ2-3	CASSVDVAGGLGTQYF
TRBV25-1	TRBJ1-2	CASSAYRRTGKGYTF
TRBV7-7	TRBJ2-1	CASSLQGTGDEQFF
TRBV7-2	TRBJ2-7	CASSLGGMSYEQYF
TRBV28	TRBJ2-3	CASSSRQGGTDTQYF
TRBV7-2	TRBJ2-5	CASSLVASGSETQYF
TRBV25-1	TRBJ2-1	CASRRNEQFF
TRBV29-1	TRBJ2-1	CSVKSTSGSYNEQFF
TRBV28	TRBJ2-7	CASSLSPRGSYEQYF
TRBV2	TRBJ2-4	CASSADRIKNIQYF